These 23 T cell receptor beta chains came from one sample sequenced in a study of blood T cells in healthy people across ages. A second PCR, run for roughly 7 to 12 cycles, used a sample-barcoded 5' primer plus a J-beta primer mix. TCRdb recomputed calls from the 5' RACE reads with MiXCR, one row per CDR3 protein. The repertoire holds about 1.8 million distinct CDR3 sequences, with around half as singletons. Material for sequencing was blood. The receptors come from a woman in her thirties or forties in good health.

In its sample, this clonotype was seen a few times. V and J are TRBV6-2 or TRBV6-3 and TRBJ2-1; D call uncertain. Germline CDR1 and CDR2: MNHEY and SVGEGT. The CDR3 is 15 amino acids. Trimming cost V 6 bases and J 9 bases, with 21 bases left between them. CDR3 protein: CASSYIQRSVREQFF. The CDR3 coding sequence is TGTGCCAGCAGCTATATTCAGCGCTCGGTCCGTGAGCAGTTCTTC.

Only a few counts were recorded for this clonotype. The chain links TRBV20-1 to TRBJ2-1; a possible D gene is TRBD1 (5 bases). CDR3 length: 14 residues. Germline assignment: CDR1 DFQATT and CDR2 SNEGSKA (reference sequence). V lost 0 bases to trimming and J lost 10 bases, with 16 bases between them. The CDR3 loop reads CSARDSGPVGEQFF. DNA of the CDR3: TGCAGTGCTAGAGATTCAGGGCCCGTCGGCGAGCAGTTCTTC.

A remark on this clonotype: The junction departs from germline at one end; a sequencing error may be responsible. The V and J genes are TRBV13 and TRBJ2-3; D not certain. The CDR3 runs 15 residues. Germline V gives CDR1 PRHDT, CDR2 FYEKMQ (reference sequence). CDR3 region: CARSLVETSTDTQYF. The CDR3 nucleotides are TGTGCCCGCAGCTTAGTGGAAACTAGCACAGATACGCAGTATTTT.

The V and J genes are TRBV6-5 and TRBJ1-2, with D possibly TRBD1 on 6 matching bases. This CDR3 has 13 residues. Germline CDR1 MNHEY, CDR2 SVGAGI. Trimming pared 10 bases from V and 6 bases from J, leaving 18 bases between. For the CDR3, the DNA is TGTGCCACCATGGGAGGGACAAACCATGGCTACACCTTC. Its protein is CATMGGTNHGYTF.

This clonotype came up a few times. The chain has TRBV7-9 and TRBJ2-7, with 9 bases identical to TRBD2. Losses at the gene ends were 6 bases for V and 3 bases for J; bases not matched to a gene: 12. The germline CDR1 and CDR2 sequences are SEHNR and FQNEAQ (reference sequence). The CDR3 consists of 16 residues. CDR3 protein: CASSSPSRAGGYEQYF. The CDR3 DNA reads as TGTGCCAGCAGTTCACCATCTAGAGCGGGGGGCTACGAGCAGTACTTC.

This clonotype turned up a few times. This chain uses TRBV29-1 with TRBJ2-1; 8 bases map to TRBD1. This CDR3 has 13 residues. J was trimmed by 8 bases and V by 6 bases; bases with no gene match: 9. The germline V gene encodes CDR1 SQVTM and CDR2 ANQGSEA. The CDR3 DNA is TGCAGCGTGGGTAAGGACAGGGCCCATGAGCAGTTCTTC. Protein sequence: CSVGKDRAHEQFF.

This clonotype was found a few times. A much more abundant neighbour one base away suggests this may be a read error. The CDR3 nucleotides read TGTGCCAGCAGTTTTGGGTCCAACCACAATGAGCAGTACTTC. It translates to CASSFGSNHNEQYF. The chain carries TRBV12-3 or TRBV12-4 and TRBJ2-5, with unresolved D. Trimming left V 3 bases short and J 11 bases short, with 19 bases between. There are 14 residues in the CDR3.

Only a few counts were recorded for this clonotype. The genes are TRBV20-1 and TRBJ2-5; D unclear. The ends were cut back, 6 bases at V and 3 bases at J, with 17 bases in the middle. This CDR3 is 14 amino acids long. Germline CDR1 and CDR2: DFQATT and SNEGSKA (reference sequence). The CDR3 sequence: CSAEVPGPKETQYF. CDR3 nucleotides: TGCAGTGCCGAAGTGCCGGGTCCGAAAGAGACCCAGTACTTC.

Comments on this clonotype: Mismatch with germline at one junction end may stem from a read error. This chain joins TRBV12-3 or TRBV12-4 and TRBJ2-4; 10 bases agree with TRBD1. CDR3 length: 20 amino acids. CDR3 residues: CTSSSNPGTGVLLAKNIQYF. The DNA of the CDR3 is TGTACCAGCAGTTCCAACCCCGGGACAGGGGTCCTACTAGCCAAAAACATTCAGTACTTC.

The chain employs TRBV12-3 or TRBV12-4 and TRBJ1-6; D is possibly TRBD1 (6 bases). V was cut by 5 bases and J by 6 bases, with 20 bases left in between. The CDR3 is 17 amino acids. The CDR3 reads CASSRRQSQGPNSPLHF. CDR3 nucleotide sequence: TGTGCCAGCAGTAGACGACAGTCTCAGGGGCCTAATTCACCCCTCCACTTT.

This CDR3 is CASSLERGQGGISPLHF. In nucleotides, the CDR3 is TGTGCCAGCAGCTTGGAAAGGGGACAGGGCGGGATTTCACCCCTCCACTTT. This rearrangement joins TRBV5-6 to TRBJ1-6; 9 bases are a match to TRBD1. Germline trimming cut 0 bases from V and 9 bases from J; bases unmatched to any gene: 10. The germline V gene encodes CDR1 SGHDT and CDR2 YYEEEE. The CDR3 consists of 17 residues.

The chain has TRBV27 and TRBJ2-7; TRBD1 is a possible D gene (5 bases). The CDR3 length is 13 residues. V lost 10 bases and J lost 2, with 15 bases in between. Germline V gene sequence: CDR1 MNHEY, CDR2 SMNVEV (reference sequence). CDR3 sequence: CATGQGAPYEQYF. As DNA, the CDR3 is TGTGCCACCGGGCAGGGTGCCCCCTACGAGCAGTACTTC.

The chain recombines TRBV20-1 with TRBJ1-2; 10 bases line up with TRBD1. The CDR3 consists of 14 residues. The V gene end was trimmed by 1 base and the J gene end by 4 bases; junction bases not matched to a gene: 3. CDR1 DFQATT and CDR2 SNEGSKA come from the germline V gene (reference sequence). The DNA of the CDR3 is TGCAGTGCTAGAGGAAGGGACAGGGGCTATGGCTACACCTTC. The encoded protein is CSARGRDRGYGYTF.

This clonotype has just a few counts. The gene calls are TRBV5-6 and TRBJ2-5; the D gene is possibly TRBD2 (5 bases). The CDR3 has 15 residues. CDR1 and CDR2 from the germline V gene are SGHDT and YYEEEE. Deletions cut 3 bases from V and 2 bases from J, with 14 bases between. The CDR3 nucleotides read TGTGCCAGCAGCTGGAGGATTGTATCACAAGAGACCCAGTACTTC. It yields the protein CASSWRIVSQETQYF.

This clonotype has a handful of counts. This chain links TRBV6-2 or TRBV6-3 with TRBJ2-5, with 9 bases aligning to TRBD1. This CDR3 is 15 amino acids long. V shed 5 bases and J 1 base; nucleotides not matched to a gene: 5. Germline loops: CDR1 MNHEY, CDR2 SVGEGT. The CDR3 nucleotides are TGTGCCAGCAGTAAGGGACAGGGCCCCCAAGAGACCCAGTACTTC. This sequence encodes CASSKGQGPQETQYF.

This clonotype has more than one count but fewer than ten. The chain combines TRBV5-5 with TRBJ1-2; TRBD1 matches at 8 bases. Germline V gene lookup returns CDR1 SGHKS and CDR2 YYEKEE (reference sequence). The length of the CDR3 is 20 residues. V was clipped by 0 bases and J by 0 bases; unmatched bases: 16. The CDR3 sequence: CASSLESPDRASFANYGYTF. The CDR3 coding sequence is TGTGCCAGCAGCTTGGAATCTCCGGACAGGGCGTCATTCGCTAACTATGGCTACACCTTC. Combining the CDR3 with reference TRBV5-5 and TRBJ1-2 gives the whole variable domain DAGVTQSPTHLIKTRGQQVTLRCSPISGHKSVSWYQQVLGQGPQFIFQYYEKEERGRGNFPDRFSARQFPNYSSELNVNALLLGDSALYLCASSLESPDRASFANYGYTFGSGTRLTVV.

The chain carries TRBV3-1 and TRBJ2-6, with D perhaps TRBD1 or TRBD2 (6 bases each). Germline lookup yields CDR1 LGHDT and CDR2 YNNKEL (reference sequence). V was pared by 2 bases and J by 4 bases, with 21 bases between. The CDR3 covers 19 residues. The CDR3 loop is CASSQRGTQDLTGANVLTF. CDR3 nucleotides: TGTGCCAGCAGCCAACGGGGGACACAGGACCTCACAGGGGCCAACGTCCTGACTTTC.

In its sample, this clonotype was seen a few times. CDR3 sequence reads: CAIRGTGTQNEQFF. The CDR3 coding sequence is TGTGCCATCAGGGGGACCGGGACACAGAATGAGCAGTTCTTC. V and J are TRBV10-3 and TRBJ2-1; D may be TRBD1 (6 bases). Germline values: CDR1 ENHRY, CDR2 SYGVKD. V was shortened by 6 bases and J by 7 bases, with 16 bases between the two germline ends. This CDR3 contains 14 residues.

This clonotype was seen just once. The V gene is TRBV21-1, the J gene TRBJ1-2; the D segment call TRBD1 is taken from the table without a DNA check. TRBV21-1 is noted as a pseudogene. This CDR3 comprises 14 residues. For the CDR3, the DNA is TGTGCCAGCAGCGGGTACAGGGGGGCCTATGGCTACACCTTC. Its translation is CASSGYRGAYGYTF.

The V and J genes are TRBV7-2 and TRBJ2-4; TRBD2 agrees at 13 bases. The tail of the sequence fits TRBJ2-5 better, so the J call may be wrong. The CDR3 runs 18 residues. Germline V gives CDR1 SGHTA, CDR2 FQGNSA. The CDR3 coding sequence is TGTGCCAGCAGCCCCCGGACTAGCGGGGGATTCCCGGAGGAGACCCAGTACTTC. This translates into CASSPRTSGGFPEETQYF.

This rearrangement joins TRBV27 to TRBJ2-3, with 9 bases aligning to TRBD1. The V and J ends lost 0 bases and 5 bases, in that order; junction bases with no gene match: 6. The CDR3 is made up of 16 amino acids. Germline V lookup: CDR1 MNHEY, CDR2 SMNVEV (reference sequence). The CDR3 protein is CASSLSGTGRGDTQYF. The CDR3 bases are TGTGCCAGCAGTTTATCAGGGACAGGGAGGGGAGATACGCAGTATTTT.

V and J are TRBV7-2 and TRBJ2-1; no definite D call. This CDR3 is 12 amino acids long. Per the germline V gene, CDR1 is SGHTA and CDR2 is FQGNSA. With 5 bases removed from V and 10 bases from J, the gap between germline ends came to 12 bases. The CDR3 DNA reads as TGTGCCAGCAGCCCCTACCTTAGGGAGCAGTTCTTC. Amino acids: CASSPYLREQFF.

The rearrangement joins TRBV10-3 to TRBJ2-3; D unresolved. Germline assignment: CDR1 ENHRY and CDR2 SYGVKD. Trimming removed 2 bases at V and 1 base at J, with 4 bases between. The CDR3 has 13 amino acids. In DNA form, the CDR3 reads TGTGCCATCAGTGAGATAGGCACAGATACGCAGTATTTT. Amino acid sequence: CAISEIGTDTQYF.